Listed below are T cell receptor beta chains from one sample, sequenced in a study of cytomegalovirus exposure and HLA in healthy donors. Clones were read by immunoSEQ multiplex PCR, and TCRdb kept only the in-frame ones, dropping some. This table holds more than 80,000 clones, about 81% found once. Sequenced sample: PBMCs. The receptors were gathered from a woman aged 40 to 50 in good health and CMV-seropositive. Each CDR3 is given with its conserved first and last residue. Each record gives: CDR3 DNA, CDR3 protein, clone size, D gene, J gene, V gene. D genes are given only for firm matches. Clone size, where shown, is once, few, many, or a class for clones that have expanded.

CDR3nt: TGTGCCAGCAGTGAAGCGCCCCGGTACACTGAAGCTTTCTTT
CDR3aa: CASSEAPRYTEAFF
abundance: -
d_gene: -
j_gene: TRBJ1-1
v_gene: TRBV6-1

CDR3nt: TGTGCCAGCAGTTCCGGGACAGGGGGCGAAACGCAGTATTTT
CDR3aa: CASSSGTGGETQYF
abundance: -
d_gene: TRBD1
j_gene: TRBJ2-3
v_gene: TRBV6-6

CDR3nt: TGTGCCACCCGGACTAGCGGGAGTGGGGAGACCCAGTACTTC
CDR3aa: CATRTSGSGETQYF
abundance: -
d_gene: TRBD2
j_gene: TRBJ2-5
v_gene: TRBV6-1

CDR3nt: TGTGCCAGCAGCGGGGAAGGCTGGGAGACCCAGTACTTC
CDR3aa: CASSGEGWETQYF
abundance: -
d_gene: -
j_gene: TRBJ2-5
v_gene: TRBV2

CDR3nt: TGTGCCAGCAGCCTTCAGAGCTCTGCCGGGACAAAGACCTACAATGAGCAGTTCTTC
CDR3aa: CASSLQSSAGTKTYNEQFF
abundance: -
d_gene: -
j_gene: TRBJ2-1
v_gene: TRBV7-9

CDR3nt: TGTGCCTGGAGGGGGGACAGGGGGTACACTGAAGCTTTCTTT
CDR3aa: CAWRGDRGYTEAFF
abundance: -
d_gene: TRBD1
j_gene: TRBJ1-1
v_gene: TRBV30

CDR3nt: TGTGCCAGCAGCCAAGGGCGGGAGGAGGACAGAGATACGCAGTATTTT
CDR3aa: CASSQGREEDRDTQYF
abundance: -
d_gene: TRBD2
j_gene: TRBJ2-3
v_gene: TRBV4-2

CDR3nt: TGTGCCAGCAGTAACCGGGATTTGGGGTTCTTC
CDR3aa: CASSNRDLGFF
abundance: -
d_gene: -
j_gene: TRBJ2-1
v_gene: TRBV6-6

CDR3nt: TGTGCCAGCAGTTACCGGACAGGGGGAAACTCTGAAGCTTTCTTT
CDR3aa: CASSYRTGGNSEAFF
abundance: few
d_gene: TRBD1
j_gene: TRBJ1-1
v_gene: TRBV6-5

CDR3nt: TGTGCCAGCAGTTCCACAGGGGCAGGGTGGCCTGGAAACACCATATATTTT
CDR3aa: CASSSTGAGWPGNTIYF
abundance: -
d_gene: TRBD1
j_gene: TRBJ1-3
v_gene: TRBV28

CDR3nt: TGCGCCAGCAGCTTGAGCGGGGTTAGCTCCTACGAGCAGTACTTC
CDR3aa: CASSLSGVSSYEQYF
abundance: -
d_gene: TRBD2
j_gene: TRBJ2-7
v_gene: TRBV5-1

CDR3nt: TGTGCCAGCAGCTTAGCGCTAGCGGGAGGGCCGGTGTTCTTC
CDR3aa: CASSLALAGGPVFF
abundance: few
d_gene: TRBD2
j_gene: TRBJ2-1
v_gene: TRBV7-2

CDR3nt: TGCAGCGTTGATGAGGGAAGACAGTTCTTC
CDR3aa: CSVDEGRQFF
abundance: -
d_gene: -
j_gene: TRBJ2-1
v_gene: TRBV29-1

CDR3nt: TGTGCCAGTAGTAGAGGGACAGCCTACGAGCAGTACTTC
CDR3aa: CASSRGTAYEQYF
abundance: -
d_gene: TRBD1
j_gene: TRBJ2-7
v_gene: TRBV19

CDR3nt: TGTGCCAGCAGTGAATCCCCCGGACAGCCGCGGGAGTATTTT
CDR3aa: CASSESPGQPREYF
abundance: -
d_gene: -
j_gene: TRBJ2-3
v_gene: TRBV25-1

CDR3nt: TGTGCCATCAGTGAGGGAACGGGAGCAATGAGCGAGCAGTACTTC
CDR3aa: CAISEGTGAMSEQYF
abundance: -
d_gene: -
j_gene: TRBJ2-7
v_gene: TRBV10-3

CDR3nt: TGTGCCAGCAGCCCTCTAGCGGGAGCCTACAATGAGCAGTTCTTC
CDR3aa: CASSPLAGAYNEQFF
abundance: -
d_gene: TRBD2
j_gene: TRBJ2-1
v_gene: TRBV11-3

CDR3nt: TGTGCCAGCAGCGTGAGACTAGCGGGATACAATGAGCAGTTCTTC
CDR3aa: CASSVRLAGYNEQFF
abundance: -
d_gene: TRBD2
j_gene: TRBJ2-1
v_gene: TRBV9

CDR3nt: TGTGCCAGCAGCGCCACTGGGACTAGCGGGAGGGCCGGAGAGACCCAGTACTTC
CDR3aa: CASSATGTSGRAGETQYF
abundance: -
d_gene: TRBD2
j_gene: TRBJ2-5
v_gene: TRBV9

CDR3nt: TGTGCCACCAGCCAGCGACAGGGAATGACTGAAGCTTTCTTT
CDR3aa: CATSQRQGMTEAFF
abundance: -
d_gene: TRBD1
j_gene: TRBJ1-1
v_gene: TRBV15